The 16 T cell receptor beta chains below all came from one sample that was sequenced in a study of shared clonotypes between healthy human individuals (TCRdb year 2020). The method was the immunoSEQ multiplex PCR assay. In its TCRdb copy, this immuneACCESS table keeps in-frame sequences only and misses some clones. Where compared with another copy, unresolved V genes explain less than half of these, and the others have no known cause. Present in this sample are fewer than 550,000 clones, 60% to 80% of which were seen just once. The ten largest clonotypes hold around an eighth of the sample. The sequencing input was PBMCs. These receptors were obtained from a woman in her forties in good health. Some clones in this sample may be carry-over from other donors' samples.

This chain joins TRBV2 and TRBJ1-1; D is unresolved. V was pared by 9 bases and J by 1 base, with 18 bases between. Germline values: CDR1 SNHLY, CDR2 FYNNEI. The CDR3 sequence is 15 residues long. DNA of the CDR3: TGTGCCAGTACTTACTACATGCCAGAGAACACTGAAGCTTTCTTT. It is translated as CASTYYMPENTEAFF.

The chain is built from TRBV6-5 and TRBJ2-7; 10 positions agree with TRBD2. Per germline, CDR1 MNHEY and CDR2 SVGAGI. This CDR3 spans 16 amino acids. V gave up 0 bases and J gave up 3 bases; unmatched junction bases: 5. CDR3 nucleotide sequence: TGTGCCAGCAGTTACTCGAGCGGGAGGGTGTTCTACGAGCAGTACTTC. This encodes CASSYSSGRVFYEQYF.

This clone was seen a single time. The chain recombines TRBV6-4 with TRBJ2-5; 7 bases are a match to TRBD1. Judging by the DNA end, TRBJ2-7 fits better; the J call may be wrong. Germline V lookup: CDR1 MRHNA, CDR2 SNTAGT. There are 12 residues in the CDR3. CDR3 loop: CASADRSYEQYF. The CDR3, as DNA: TGTGCCAGCGCGGACAGGAGCTACGAGCAGTACTTC.

CDR3 amino acids: CASSLSEYGYTF. The CDR3 nucleotides are TGTGCCAGCAGCTTGTCGGAGTATGGCTACACCTTC. The genes are TRBV5-4 and TRBJ1-2; D is uncertain. The CDR3 is 12 residues long. V lost 1 base, J lost 5 bases, and 6 bases lay in between. Germline V gives CDR1 SGHNT, CDR2 YYREEE (reference sequence).

The J gene is TRBJ2-7, the V gene TRBV5-5; 9 bases fit TRBD1. The ends lost 0 bases at V and 6 bases at J; junction bases unmatched: 13. This CDR3 comprises 17 residues. Germline V gene data show CDR1 as SGHKS and CDR2 as YYEKEE (reference sequence). The CDR3 region has the DNA TGTGCCAGCAGCTTGGTGACAGGGGGAGGTTCGTTAGGCGAGCAGTACTTC. This gives the protein CASSLVTGGGSLGEQYF.

The chain couples TRBV2 to TRBJ2-7, with 12 nucleotides matching TRBD1. Germline lookup yields CDR1 SNHLY and CDR2 FYNNEI. V trimming: 8 bases; J trimming: 7 bases; junction bases outside the gene matches: 3. The CDR3 spans 12 residues. DNA for the CDR3: TGTGCCAGCCGGGACAGGGGGCTAGAGCAGTACTTC. Amino acid sequence: CASRDRGLEQYF.

The chain combines TRBV4-3 with TRBJ1-1, with D possibly TRBD1 on 6 matching bases. Trimming shortened V by 2 bases and J by 6 bases, and 13 bases separated the two germline ends. The CDR3 has 14 residues. Germline V gene data show CDR1 as LGHNA and CDR2 as YSLEER. The CDR3 is CASSQTYRDAEAFF. The CDR3 bases are TGCGCCAGCAGCCAAACCTACAGGGACGCTGAAGCTTTCTTT.

The chain is built from TRBV9 and TRBJ2-5; possibly TRBD2 for D (6 bases). V shed 4 bases and J shed 5 bases, with 15 bases lying between them. This CDR3 is built from 14 residues. Germline V gives CDR1 SGDLS, CDR2 YYNGEE. The CDR3: CASSRRWDSETQYF. The CDR3 coding sequence is TGTGCCAGCAGCCGTCGATGGGACTCCGAGACCCAGTACTTC.

This clone has at least ten counts. The gene calls are TRBV11-2 and TRBJ1-1; 11 bases agree with TRBD1. The CDR3 contains 15 residues. V lost 5 bases and J lost 4; bases outside the gene matches: 6. Germline V lookup: CDR1 SGHAT, CDR2 FQNNGV. Here the CDR3 reads CASSTWGTGGTEAFF. The CDR3 DNA reads as TGTGCCAGCAGCACCTGGGGGACAGGGGGCACTGAAGCTTTCTTT.

This clone appeared many times. The V and J genes are TRBV4-1 and TRBJ2-7; TRBD1 matches at 8 bases. CDR1 and CDR2 from the germline V gene are MGHRA and YSYEKL. The CDR3 totals 15 residues. V trimming: 1 base; J trimming: 6 bases; junction bases outside the gene matches: 8. The CDR3: CASSQAVGQGREQYF. In DNA, the CDR3 is TGCGCCAGCAGCCAAGCCGTAGGACAGGGCCGCGAGCAGTACTTC.

Notes on this clone: The identical CDR3 is also encoded by other nucleotide sequences in the sample. This chain joins TRBV6-6 and TRBJ2-7; D might be TRBD1 or TRBD2, each matching 5 bases. This CDR3 has 14 amino acids. V dropped 2 bases and J dropped 0 bases, with 8 bases sitting between them. CDR1 and CDR2 from the germline V gene are MNHNY and SVGAGI (reference sequence). DNA for the CDR3: TGTGCCAGCAGTTACAGTGGGGGCTCCTACGAGCAGTACTTC. This translates into CASSYSGGSYEQYF.

V gene TRBV4-3 combines with J gene TRBJ2-5; perhaps TRBD1 as D (5 bases). The last part of the DNA fits TRBJ2-7 better; the J call may be wrong. The germline V gene has CDR1 LGHNA and CDR2 YSLEER. This CDR3 contains 14 residues. The CDR3 DNA sequence: TGCGCCAGCAGCCAACAAGGGGCGGAGTACGAGCAGTACTTC. This sequence encodes CASSQQGAEYEQYF.

This clone was seen only a few times. The chain uses TRBV5-4 and TRBJ1-5; D unclear. Trimming removed 4 bases at V and 7 bases at J, with 9 bases between. The CDR3 contains 12 residues. Germline V lookup: CDR1 SGHNT, CDR2 YYREEE (reference sequence). The CDR3 spells CASSLHDQPQHF. The CDR3 coding sequence is TGTGCCAGCAGCCTCCACGACCAGCCCCAGCATTTT.

The chain employs TRBV7-9 and TRBJ1-1; D unresolved. Between the trimmed V and J ends, which lost 4 bases and 7 bases, there was a span of 10 bases. CDR1 and CDR2 (germline): SEHNR, FQNEAQ (reference sequence). The CDR3 is made up of 12 amino acids. CDR3 sequence: CASSSLWGEAFF. The DNA for the CDR3 is TGTGCCAGCAGCTCCTTATGGGGTGAAGCTTTCTTT.

As to this clone: Distinct nucleotide sequences in the sample also encode this CDR3. As DNA, the CDR3 is TGTGCCAGCAGTTTTTCGAACACCGGGGAGCTGTTTTTT. It specifies CASSFSNTGELFF. This chain links TRBV28 with TRBJ2-2, with D unresolved. This CDR3 is 13 amino acids long. Per germline, CDR1 MDHEN and CDR2 SYDVKM. Trimming took 3 bases from V and 0 from J, leaving 2 bases between them.

The chain is built from TRBV10-2 and TRBJ2-1; 7 nucleotides align to TRBD2. The CDR3 is 13 residues long. Germline V CDR1 and CDR2: WSHSY, SAAADI. Trimming at V came to 4 bases and at J to 9 bases, leaving 6 bases not matched to a gene. CDR3 DNA: TGCGCCAGCAGTGGCGGGAGATTGGCTGAGCAGTTCTTC. It is translated as CASSGGRLAEQFF.